The TCR beta chain described here comes from a study of T-cell reconstitution after alpha-beta-depleted transplantation in children. V lost 2 bases, J lost 6 bases, and 11 bases lay in between. There are 12 residues in the CDR3. The germline V gene encodes CDR1 DFQATT and CDR2 SNEGSKA (reference sequence). Unique molecular identifiers tagged the TCRbeta library. One entry per CDR3 protein results from TCRdb running MiXCR on the PCR reads. This table holds fewer than 550,000 distinct CDR3 sequences, approximately 11% found once. Sequenced material: PBMCs from the stem cell graft donor, taken from the stem cell graft. This receptor was identified in a human donor who donated a stem cell graft to a child with acute myeloid leukemia. The chain recombines TRBV20-1 with TRBJ2-7; TRBD1 is a possible D gene (6 bases). DNA for the CDR3: TGCAGTGCTAGAAAGACAGGATCCGAGCAGTACTTC. Translation gives CSARKTGSEQYF.